This T cell receptor beta chain was retrieved from a study of CD8+ T cells in alopecia areata. Study details: In an open-label trial, patients got 5 to 10 mg tofacitinib twice daily. Patients remained on tofacitinib for 6 to 18 months and then went 6 months without it. Regarding the study as a whole: Scalp samples also contribute reads from the resident alphabeta T cells found in normal skin.

Regarding this clone: Its target is unknown.

Collected material from alopecia areata patients comprised lesional scalp punch biopsies and peripheral blood. Germline V lookup: CDR1 SQVTM, CDR2 ANQGSEA. Trimming removed 4 bases from V and 12 bases from J, with 10 bases in between. There are 10 residues in the CDR3. RNA, once extracted, was reverse transcribed into cDNA for use as the sequencing template. Profiled with immunoSEQ multiplex PCR; TCRdb holds only in-frame clones, not every one. The sample has more than 200,000 clones, around two thirds seen once. The sequence was obtained from a human donor with alopecia areata. The source material was CD4+ T cells sorted from blood, sampled at week 0. V and J are TRBV29-1 and TRBJ2-1; a possible D gene is TRBD2 (6 bases). The CDR3 DNA follows: TGCAGCGTTGTCCCGGGAGTGCAGTTCTTC. It yields the protein CSVVPGVQFF.